Listed below are T cell receptor beta chains from one sample, sequenced in a study of T cells expressing NK-cell markers. TCRdb reanalyzed the 5' RACE reads, giving one entry per CDR3 protein sequence and no DNA. This table lists 350,000 to 400,000 distinct CDR3 sequences. The sequenced sample was blood T cells: a sorted CD56 or NKG2C T cell subset, CD4+ or CD8+ T cells, or bulk PBMC T cells (not recorded which). All receptors come from a woman between 45 and 65 years old in good health. Both conserved end residues are part of each CDR3. The order of the fields is J gene, V gene, CDR3 protein.

TRBJ2-1 | TRBV28 | CASSLETSGTNNEQFF
TRBJ2-7 | TRBV20-1 | CSANGGQGVDEQYF
TRBJ1-4 | TRBV11-2 | CASSPGQGNEKLFF
TRBJ2-5 | TRBV5-1 | CASSLAALFGETQYF
TRBJ2-7 | TRBV6-5 | CASSYFAPIAGPYEQYF
TRBJ2-5 | TRBV7-9 | CASRGREETQYF
TRBJ2-7 | TRBV27 | CASSSPSYEQYF
TRBJ2-5 | TRBV10-3 | CAISEAGEKETQYF
TRBJ2-1 | TRBV11-2 | CASSLDLDNEQFF
TRBJ2-4 | TRBV6-5 | CASSHTGLGAKNIQYF
TRBJ2-3 | TRBV27 | CASTPPGTDTQYF
TRBJ2-7 | TRBV19 | CASSIAGQNYEQYF
TRBJ1-4 | TRBV7-2 | CASSLRTPATNEKLFF
TRBJ2-3 | TRBV28 | CASSSPSSPGLAADTQYF
TRBJ1-5 | TRBV5-1 | CASSLEGTGDQPQHF
TRBJ2-2 | TRBV3-1 | CASSLSAGTGELFF
TRBJ2-2 | TRBV6-5 | CASSYGTEGELFF
TRBJ2-3 | TRBV10-3 | CAISEGSDTQYF
TRBJ1-2 | TRBV4-1 | CASSQATGMTNYGYTF
TRBJ1-2 | TRBV6-1 | CASSEALLGNLYGYTF
TRBJ2-1 | TRBV7-3 | CASSLIGDREQFF
TRBJ2-3 | TRBV25-1 | CASSEYALAGYTDTQYF
TRBJ2-7 | TRBV2 | CASSESRGVRYEQYF
TRBJ2-2 | TRBV10-3 | CAILGRERDGTGELFF
TRBJ1-1 | TRBV7-9 | CASSEVALGLFF
TRBJ2-3 | TRBV7-2 | CASNYGAGTTDTQYF
TRBJ1-2 | TRBV5-1 | CASSAQGSGYTF
TRBJ2-1 | TRBV30 | CAWSVRAGLSGEQFF
TRBJ2-3 | TRBV7-2 | CASSLDGPQTFSDTQYF
TRBJ1-1 | TRBV12-5 | CASAPPVNGNTEAFF
TRBJ2-1 | TRBV15 | CATSRGTHNEQFF
TRBJ2-1 | TRBV20-1 | CSVVRGSYNEQFF
TRBJ1-1 | TRBV7-9 | CASSLGLSGGRAFF
TRBJ1-1 | TRBV29-1 | CSVAPRGDTEAFF
TRBJ1-1 | TRBV2 | CASRLDRRLSEAFF